A selection of T cell receptor beta chains follows, all from one sample in a study of PD-L1 blockade in urothelial cancer. Repertoires were generated with immunoSEQ multiplex PCR, while TCRdb's copy carries only in-frame clones and drops some. The sample gives some 120,000 clones, approximately 85% of which show up once; 2% to 3% is in the top ten. Sequencing used PBMCs, obtained around atezolizumab (anti-PD-L1) treatment. All receptors derive from a man over 45 with urothelial cancer. CDR3s include the opening cysteine and the closing phenylalanine or tryptophan. The order of the fields is clone size, D gene, V gene, J gene, CDR3 DNA, CDR3 protein. The D gene is left open where the match is weak. The size of a clone is reported for some rows only, either as once, few or many, or as a class for expanded clones.

>few|NA|TRBV29-1|TRBJ1-1
TGCAGCGTTGCCCGGTTCCAGGTCGGCACTGAAGCTTTCTTT
CSVARFQVGTEAFF
>NA|NA|TRBV5-1|TRBJ2-3
TGCGCCAGCAGCTTGGTGGGTAGCGGAGTTACGCAGTATTTT
CASSLVGSGVTQYF
>NA|NA|TRBV5-1|TRBJ2-7
TGCGCCAGCAGCTTGCTAGGGGGAGAGGGATCCTACGAGCAGTACTTC
CASSLLGGEGSYEQYF
>NA|NA|TRBV9|TRBJ2-1
TGTGCCAGCAGCGTATCGGTATTATCCTCCTACAATGAGCAGTTCTTC
CASSVSVLSSYNEQFF
>NA|NA|TRBV6-1|TRBJ2-1
TGTGCCAGCAGTGAATTACTACAATTCTACAATGAGCAGTTCTTC
CASSELLQFYNEQFF
>NA|NA|TRBV4-1|TRBJ2-1
TGCGCCAGCAGCCAAGATGGGCAGCCCCAGCAGTTCTTC
CASSQDGQPQQFF
>NA|NA|TRBV7-9|TRBJ1-4
TGTGCCAGCAGCTTAAAACAGCCAACTAATGAAAAACTGTTTTTT
CASSLKQPTNEKLFF
>NA|NA|TRBV5-1|TRBJ2-5
TGCGCCAGCAGCTTGGTAATTCAGGTTCCCGAGACCCAGTACTTC
CASSLVIQVPETQYF
>NA|TRBD2|TRBV7-9|TRBJ2-1
TGTGCCAGCAGCCCGTTCGAGGGACTAGCGGGAGGCGGTGAGCAGTTCTTC
CASSPFEGLAGGGEQFF
>NA|NA|TRBV18|TRBJ2-7
TGTGCCAGCTCACCGATAAACAGGGAATCCTACGAGCAGTACTTC
CASSPINRESYEQYF
>NA|NA|TRBV5-1|TRBJ2-2
TGCGCCAGCAGCTTGCCAGGGGCGAACACCGGGGAGCTGTTTTTT
CASSLPGANTGELFF
>NA|NA|TRBV21-1|TRBJ1-5
TGTGCCAGCACGTTAATGGGGGGAAAGCATCAGCCCCAGCATTTT
CASTLMGGKHQPQHF
>NA|NA|TRBV4-2|TRBJ2-3
TGTGCCAGCAGCCAAGATGGTCGAGGGGGAGGGACAGATACGCAGTATTTT
CASSQDGRGGGTDTQYF
>NA|TRBD1|TRBV10-3|TRBJ1-5
TGTGCCATCAAGGGACAGGGGAATCAGCCCCAGCATTTT
CAIKGQGNQPQHF
>few|NA|TRBV2|TRBJ1-1
TGTGCCAGCAAGGAGGCCGGAGGGAACACTGAAGCTTTCTTT
CASKEAGGNTEAFF
>many|NA|TRBV4-2|TRBJ2-1
TGTGCCAGCAGCCAAGGGGGGACTTCCTCCTACAATGAGCAGTTCTTC
CASSQGGTSSYNEQFF
>NA|TRBD2|TRBV9|TRBJ2-5
TGTGCCAGCAGCGCGACTAGCGGGATTCAAGAGACCCAGTACTTC
CASSATSGIQETQYF